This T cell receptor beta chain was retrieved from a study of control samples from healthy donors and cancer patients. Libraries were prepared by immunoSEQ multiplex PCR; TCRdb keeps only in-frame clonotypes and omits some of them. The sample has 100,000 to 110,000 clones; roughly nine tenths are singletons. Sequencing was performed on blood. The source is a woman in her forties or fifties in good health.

DNA for the CDR3: TGTGCCAGCAGCTTAAGCACCCAAGAGACCCAGTACTTC. Translated: CASSLSTQETQYF. The chain couples TRBV7-3 to TRBJ2-5; no reliable D call. The CDR3 has 13 residues. V lost 1 base and J 1 base, leaving 4 bases between the germline ends. Germline V gene data show CDR1 as SGHTA and CDR2 as FQGTGA.